These 11 T cell receptor beta chains originate from one sample sequenced in a study of blood T cell repertoires in COVID-19. Profiling relied on immunoSEQ multiplex PCR, and the TCRdb table lists in-frame clones only, not all of them. The sample holds around 140,000 clones, just over 85% seen once. The source material was peripheral blood. The source of these receptors is a woman in her sixties with acute or convalescent COVID-19.

V and J are TRBV5-6 and TRBJ1-2; D is unclear. CDR1 is SGHDT and CDR2 is YYEEEE in the germline V gene. V lost 4 bases, J lost 0 bases, and 13 bases lay in between. The length of the CDR3 is 15 residues. CDR3 nucleotides: TGTGCCAGCAGCCGGGTGGTACGGACTAACTATGGCTACACCTTC. This sequence encodes CASSRVVRTNYGYTF. The full variable domain, with the rest looked up from reference TRBV5-6 and TRBJ1-2, is DAGVTQSPTHLIKTRGQQVTLRCSPKSGHDTVSWYQQALGQGPQFIFQYYEEEERQRGNFPDRFSGHQFPNYSSELNVNALLLGDSALYLCASSRVVRTNYGYTFGSGTRLTVV.

J is TRBJ2-1 and V is TRBV2; 9 nucleotides line up with TRBD2. This CDR3 has 15 amino acids. Trimming removed 9 bases from V and 6 bases from J; junction bases left unmatched: 12. CDR1 is SNHLY and CDR2 is FYNNEI in the germline V gene. CDR3 nucleotide sequence: TGTGCCAGGAGGGGAATAAGCGGGGGGATCAATGAGCAGTTCTTC. Residues: CARRGISGGINEQFF.

The chain has TRBV7-3 and TRBJ2-1; 9 bases are a match to TRBD1. CDR3 length equals 16 residues. From germline, CDR1 is SGHTA and CDR2 FQGTGA. V shed 4 bases and J 8 bases; nucleotides not matched to a gene: 12. CDR3: CASSYLPGQGVHEQFF. In nucleotides, the CDR3 is TGTGCCAGCAGCTACCTCCCGGGACAGGGTGTCCATGAGCAGTTCTTC. Combining the CDR3 with reference TRBV7-3 and TRBJ2-1 gives the whole variable domain GAGVSQTPSNKVTEKGKYVELRCDPISGHTALYWYRQSLGQGPEFLIYFQGTGAADDSGLPNDRFFAVRPEGSVSTLKIQRTERGDSAVYLCASSYLPGQGVHEQFFGPGTRLTVL.

This chain's CDR3 is CASRDRVLANEKLFF. Written as DNA, the CDR3 is TGTGCCAGTAGGGACAGGGTGTTGGCTAATGAAAAACTGTTTTTT. V is TRBV19 and J is TRBJ1-4; TRBD1 matches at 8 bases. Germline V gene sequence: CDR1 LNHDA, CDR2 SQIVND (reference sequence). V shed 6 bases and J 3 bases; nucleotides not matched to a gene: 6. CDR3 length: 15 amino acids.

The V and J genes are TRBV7-9 and TRBJ2-2; D is perhaps TRBD1 (5 bases). From germline, CDR1 is SEHNR and CDR2 FQNEAQ (reference sequence). This CDR3 spans 17 amino acids. V lost 1 base to trimming and J lost 1 base, with 13 bases between them. CDR3 amino acids: CASSLGTTDQNTGELFF. For the CDR3, the DNA is TGTGCCAGCAGCTTAGGGACAACTGACCAGAACACCGGGGAGCTGTTTTTT.

The rearrangement links TRBV7-2 to TRBJ1-3; D gene ambiguous. CDR3 length: 15 residues. V gave up 4 bases and J gave up 0 bases, with 10 bases separating them. Germline lookup yields CDR1 SGHTA and CDR2 FQGNSA. The CDR3 nucleotides are TGTGCCAGCAGCTCAGGCCTGAACTCTGGAAACACCATATATTTT. Translated, it gives CASSSGLNSGNTIYF.

This chain uses TRBV27 with TRBJ2-1, with 9 nucleotides matching TRBD2. Germline V gene sequence: CDR1 MNHEY, CDR2 SMNVEV (reference sequence). J lost 8 bases, V lost 6 bases, and 20 bases had no gene match. The CDR3 loop spans 18 amino acids. CDR3 protein: CASRPPWRGGRSMDEQFF. In nucleotides, the CDR3 is TGTGCCAGCAGACCCCCTTGGCGGGGGGGCAGGAGCATGGATGAGCAGTTCTTC.

This chain links TRBV7-9 with TRBJ1-4, with D possibly matching TRBD1 (5 bases). CDR3 size: 16 residues. Trimming stripped 5 bases from V and 6 bases from J, with 19 bases between. The germline gives CDR1 SEHNR, CDR2 FQNEAQ (reference sequence). The chain's CDR3 is CASSQATGGPYEKLFF. CDR3 DNA: TGTGCCAGCAGCCAAGCCACGGGGGGACCCTATGAAAAACTGTTTTTT.

The V and J genes are TRBV9 and TRBJ2-2; 7 bases agree with TRBD1. This CDR3 has 14 amino acids. Germline loops: CDR1 SGDLS, CDR2 YYNGEE. The V gene end was trimmed by 2 bases and the J gene end by 6 bases; junction bases not matched to a gene: 4. The CDR3 coding sequence is TGTGCCAGCAGCGTCCAGACAGGGTCCGGGGAGCTGTTTTTT. Its protein product is CASSVQTGSGELFF.

The chain couples TRBV7-9 to TRBJ2-5; no definite D call. Between the trimmed V and J ends, which lost 0 bases and 2 bases, there was a span of 7 bases. The V gene's germline CDR1 is SEHNR and CDR2 FQNEAQ (reference sequence). The CDR3 is 14 amino acids. CDR3 sequence: CASSLAASQETQYF. The CDR3 region has the DNA TGTGCCAGCAGCTTAGCGGCCTCGCAAGAGACCCAGTACTTC.

The V call is TRBV6-5, the J call TRBJ1-5, with 7 bases identical to TRBD1. The CDR3 is 14 amino acids. Germline V lookup: CDR1 MNHEY, CDR2 SVGAGI. V shed 6 bases, J shed 4 bases, and the junction held 6 bases outside the gene matches. The chain's CDR3 is CASSQGQTNQPQHF. The DNA for the CDR3 is TGTGCCAGCAGCCAGGGACAGACAAATCAGCCCCAGCATTTT.